Presented here are 25 T cell receptor beta chains from one specimen sequenced in a study of shared clonotypes between healthy human individuals. Measured with immunoSEQ multiplex PCR; TCRdb has only the in-frame clones, and not every one. Of roughly 2.6 million clones listed, approximately 90% are singletons. Material: naive CD4+ T cells sorted from blood. The subset here: CD45RA+ positively selected. Every receptor here comes from a man aged 18 to 35 in good health.

This chain joins TRBV7-2 and TRBJ2-6; the match to TRBD1 covers 11 bases. Germline V CDR1 and CDR2: SGHTA, FQGNSA. Trimming removed 5 bases from V and 3 bases from J; junction bases left unmatched: 12. CDR3 size: 19 residues. CDR3 DNA sequence: TGTGCCAGCAGCGGCCGGCCCGGGACAGGGGGACGTGGGGCCAACGTCCTGACTTTC. Translating it yields CASSGRPGTGGRGANVLTF.

This clone showed up just once. The J gene is TRBJ1-2, the V gene TRBV4-3; D is undetermined. Deletions cut 2 bases from V and 2 bases from J, with 9 bases between. Germline CDR1 is LGHNA and CDR2 is YSLEER. The CDR3 has 14 amino acids. CDR3 nucleotide sequence: TGCGCCAGCAGCCAAATGACGGTGAACTATGGCTACACCTTC. Its translation is CASSQMTVNYGYTF.

This clone has just one count. The genes are TRBV2 and TRBJ1-1, with D hard to call. The CDR3 runs to 14 residues. The V and J ends lost 6 bases and 0 bases respectively, with 11 bases between them. Looked up from germline, CDR1 is SNHLY and CDR2 is FYNNEI. In nucleotides, the CDR3 is TGTGCCAGCAGGGGCGAGCTCATGAACACTGAAGCTTTCTTT. This encodes CASRGELMNTEAFF.

This clone occurred once. The chain carries TRBV27 and TRBJ2-1; 7 bases agree with TRBD1. The CDR3 has 15 amino acids. Germline V CDR1 and CDR2: MNHEY, SMNVEV (reference sequence). V shed 5 bases, J shed 11 bases, and the junction held 15 bases outside the gene matches. DNA of the CDR3: TGTGCCAGCAGTCTCCCGAGGGGGCATTCTTTTAAGCAGTTCTTC. Its protein product is CASSLPRGHSFKQFF.

CDR3 in DNA: TGTGCCAGTAGTACCTTTCCCGGGACAGGGCCCCGGAGCTCCTACGAGCAGTACTTC. The encoded protein is CASSTFPGTGPRSSYEQYF. The genes are TRBV19 and TRBJ2-7; 9 nucleotides agree with TRBD1. CDR1 LNHDA and CDR2 SQIVND come from the germline V gene (reference sequence). With V trimmed by 4 bases and J by 0 bases, 16 bases remained unmatched. The CDR3 has 19 residues.

The chain employs TRBV5-6 and TRBJ2-1; D is perhaps TRBD1 (5 bases). The CDR3 runs to 11 residues. Germline V lookup: CDR1 SGHDT, CDR2 YYEEEE. V gave up 2 bases and J gave up 15 bases, with 12 bases separating them. The CDR3 reads CASSFDSRMFF. The CDR3 nucleotides are TGTGCCAGCAGCTTTGACAGCAGGATGTTCTTC.

The sample holds one count of this clone. The chain has TRBV2 and TRBJ2-3, with 11 bases that match TRBD2. This CDR3 is built from 15 residues. V shed 6 bases and J 3 bases; nucleotides not matched to a gene: 5. CDR1 and CDR2 from the germline V gene are SNHLY and FYNNEI. DNA for the CDR3: TGTGCCAGCAGCAAACTAGCGGGGGTTACAGATACGCAGTATTTT. Translated, it gives CASSKLAGVTDTQYF.

This chain uses TRBV10-1 with TRBJ2-6; D gene uncertain. The CDR3 is 15 amino acids. Trimming left V 3 bases short and J 3 bases short, with 9 bases between. Germline CDR1 is WNHNN and CDR2 is SYGVQD (reference sequence). Here the CDR3 DNA reads TGCGCCAGCAGTGATCAGACTCTTGGGGCCAACGTCCTGACTTTC. It encodes CASSDQTLGANVLTF.

The rearrangement uses TRBV6-1 and TRBJ1-3, with unresolved D. V was shortened by 2 bases and J by 4 bases, with 15 bases between the two germline ends. CDR1 is MNHNS and CDR2 is SASEGT in the germline V gene. The CDR3 spans 16 residues. CDR3 in amino acids: CASSEQSVSGGNTIYF. Here the CDR3 DNA reads TGTGCCAGCAGTGAACAATCCGTCTCTGGGGGAAACACCATATATTTT.

This chain uses TRBV7-6 with TRBJ2-5; D is possibly TRBD2 (5 bases). Germline V gene data show CDR1 as SGHVS and CDR2 as FNYEAQ. The CDR3 sequence is 14 residues long. Deletions cut 2 bases from V and 0 bases from J, with 7 bases between. The CDR3 DNA sequence: TGTGCCAGCAGCTTAAGAGCGGACCAAGAGACCCAGTACTTC. This sequence encodes CASSLRADQETQYF.

The chain joins TRBV6-5 to TRBJ2-7, with a possible D match to TRBD1 (6 bases). The germline gives CDR1 MNHEY, CDR2 SVGAGI. The CDR3 is 11 amino acids. Between the trimmed V and J ends, which lost 10 bases and 2 bases, there was a span of 9 bases. CDR3 region: CATTGPYEQYF. Here the CDR3 DNA reads TGTGCCACCACAGGGCCCTACGAGCAGTACTTC.

The gene calls are TRBV19 and TRBJ2-7, with 13 bases aligning to TRBD2. The CDR3 extends over 13 amino acids. Germline lookup yields CDR1 LNHDA and CDR2 SQIVND (reference sequence). Losses at the gene ends were 4 bases for V and 10 bases for J; bases not matched to a gene: 4. CDR3 sequence: CASSSGLAGDQYF. The CDR3 DNA reads as TGTGCCAGTAGTAGCGGACTAGCGGGAGACCAGTACTTC.

The chain links TRBV4-2 to TRBJ2-1; 8 bases are a match to TRBD2. Trimming cost V 0 bases and J 4 bases; bases outside gene matches: 11. Germline V gene lookup returns CDR1 LGHNA and CDR2 YNFKEQ. The CDR3 extends over 18 amino acids. CDR3 protein: CASSQDSVASGPYNEQFF. As DNA, the CDR3 is TGTGCCAGCAGCCAAGATTCAGTAGCTAGCGGGCCTTACAATGAGCAGTTCTTC.

In this sample, this clone turned up once. This sequence joins TRBV6-6 and TRBJ1-4; D gene uncertain. The CDR3 covers 12 residues. Germline lookup yields CDR1 MNHNY and CDR2 SVGAGI (reference sequence). V lost 2 bases, J lost 10 bases, and 8 bases lay in between. CDR3 sequence (DNA): TGTGCCAGCAGTTACGAGGACTTAAAACTGTTTTTT. This translates into CASSYEDLKLFF.

J is TRBJ1-2 and V is TRBV2; tentatively, D is TRBD1 (6 bases). Germline-derived CDR1 and CDR2 are SNHLY and FYNNEI. This CDR3 region has 13 residues. V was cut by 10 bases and J by 3 bases, with 15 bases left in between. The CDR3 DNA follows: TGTGCCACCGGTGGGGGGCCCGACTATGGCTACACCTTC. It is translated as CATGGGPDYGYTF.

The V and J genes are TRBV7-9 and TRBJ2-7, with a tentative D call TRBD1 (6 bases). The germline gives CDR1 SEHNR, CDR2 FQNEAQ (reference sequence). With 6 bases removed from V and 6 bases from J, the gap between germline ends came to 18 bases. The CDR3 length is 14 residues. The CDR3 DNA follows: TGTGCCAGCAGACCCGGTCTGACAGGTCCCGAGCAGTACTTC. This sequence encodes CASRPGLTGPEQYF.

The V and J genes are TRBV5-8 and TRBJ1-4, with a weak D call TRBD1 (5 bases). Per the germline V gene, CDR1 is SGHTS and CDR2 is YDEGEE. V was cut by 7 bases and J by 2 bases, with 12 bases left in between. The CDR3 is made up of 14 amino acids. The CDR3 sequence is CASRRGGTNEKLFF. The CDR3 DNA follows: TGTGCCAGCCGTAGGGGCGGTACTAATGAAAAACTGTTTTTT.

The chain employs TRBV9 and TRBJ2-3; 7 bases line up with TRBD2. Germline V CDR1 and CDR2: SGDLS, YYNGEE. The CDR3 runs 15 residues. V shed 4 bases and J 2 bases; nucleotides not matched to a gene: 7. The CDR3 nucleotides read TGTGCCAGCAGCCTCGCGGGGGATCTCACAGATACGCAGTATTTT. It encodes CASSLAGDLTDTQYF.

This chain connects TRBV23-1 to TRBJ1-1; 8 bases line up with TRBD1. TRBV23-1 is assigned to the ORF class and has an uncertain function. CDR3 length: 19 residues. Trimming at V came to 1 base and at J to 4 bases, leaving 17 bases not matched to a gene. CDR3 sequence reads: CASSQFCLGPGQGCTEAFF. Here the CDR3 DNA reads TGCGCCAGCAGTCAATTTTGCCTGGGACCAGGACAGGGTTGCACTGAAGCTTTCTTT.

The chain carries TRBV4-1 and TRBJ1-1, with D unresolved. The CDR3 consists of 15 residues. Germline loops: CDR1 MGHRA, CDR2 YSYEKL. Trimming pared 0 bases from V and 1 base from J, leaving 9 bases between. CDR3 bases: TGCGCCAGCAGCCAAGAGTTTCCAGGGAACACTGAAGCTTTCTTT. This gives the protein CASSQEFPGNTEAFF.

The chain joins TRBV7-2 to TRBJ2-5; the D gene is possibly TRBD2 (6 bases). This CDR3 has 16 residues. The V end was cut by 0 bases, the J end by 1 base, with 12 bases between. Germline V CDR1 and CDR2: SGHTA, FQGNSA. The CDR3 DNA sequence: TGTGCCAGCAGCTTAGCGTCTAGCGCAAGCCAAGAGACCCAGTACTTC. Amino acids: CASSLASSASQETQYF.

This rearrangement joins TRBV2 to TRBJ1-3; D remains unclear. The CDR3 has 15 residues. Per the germline V gene, CDR1 is SNHLY and CDR2 is FYNNEI. V shed 3 bases and J shed 0 bases, with 9 bases lying between them. The CDR3: CASSEADSSGNTIYF. The CDR3 DNA follows: TGTGCCAGCAGTGAGGCAGATAGCTCTGGAAACACCATATATTTT.

This clone was seen just once. V is TRBV4-1 and J is TRBJ1-6, with 10 bases aligning to TRBD1. This CDR3 spans 15 amino acids. The junction had 3 bases not matched to a gene; V was cut back by 1 base and J by 9 bases. CDR1 and CDR2 from the germline V gene are MGHRA and YSYEKL. CDR3 amino acids: CASSQGDRGSSPLHF. The CDR3 DNA sequence: TGCGCCAGCAGCCAAGGGGACAGGGGTTCTTCACCCCTCCACTTT.

This chain links TRBV7-2 with TRBJ2-3; 14 bases are a match to TRBD2. The CDR3 has 18 amino acids. After removal of 0 bases from V and 5 bases from J, the junction contained 7 bases not matched to a gene. Germline V gene data show CDR1 as SGHTA and CDR2 as FQGNSA. The chain's CDR3 is CASSLALTSGRAGDTQYF. The CDR3 DNA sequence: TGTGCCAGCAGCTTAGCGCTGACTAGCGGGAGGGCGGGAGATACGCAGTATTTT.

The rearrangement joins TRBV5-1 to TRBJ2-3; no clear D gene. The V end was cut by 6 bases, the J end by 2 bases, with 13 bases between. CDR3 length: 14 residues. CDR1 SGHRS and CDR2 YFSETQ come from the germline V gene. The CDR3 nucleotides are TGCGCCAGCAATGTGGGTGACCCCACAGATACGCAGTATTTT. The encoded protein is CASNVGDPTDTQYF.